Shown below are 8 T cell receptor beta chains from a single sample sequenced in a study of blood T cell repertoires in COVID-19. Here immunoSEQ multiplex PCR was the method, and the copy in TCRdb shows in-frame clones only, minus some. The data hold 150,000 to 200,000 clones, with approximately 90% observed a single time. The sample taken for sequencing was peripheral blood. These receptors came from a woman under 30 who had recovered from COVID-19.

The CDR3 DNA reads TGTGCCAGCAGCTTAGACTTCCCAGGGGTTAGGAACACTGAAGCTTTCTTT. It translates to CASSLDFPGVRNTEAFF. The chain is built from TRBV7-9 and TRBJ1-1, with a tentative D call TRBD1 (6 bases). Germline CDR1 is SEHNR and CDR2 is FQNEAQ (reference sequence). The CDR3 consists of 17 residues. The V end lost 1 base, the J end lost 1 base, and 16 bases lay between the germline ends.

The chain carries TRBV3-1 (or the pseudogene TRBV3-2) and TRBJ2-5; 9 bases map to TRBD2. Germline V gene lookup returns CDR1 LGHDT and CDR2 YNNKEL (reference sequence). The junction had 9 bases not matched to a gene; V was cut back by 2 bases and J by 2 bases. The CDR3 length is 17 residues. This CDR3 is CASSQSRSGGIQETQYF. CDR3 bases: TGTGCCAGCAGCCAATCTCGGAGCGGGGGGATACAAGAGACCCAGTACTTC.

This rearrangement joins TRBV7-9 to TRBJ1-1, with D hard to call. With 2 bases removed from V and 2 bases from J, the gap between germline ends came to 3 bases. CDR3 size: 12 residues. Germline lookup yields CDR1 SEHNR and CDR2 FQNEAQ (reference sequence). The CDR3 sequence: CASSLSNTEAFF. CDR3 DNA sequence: TGTGCCAGCAGCTTAAGCAACACTGAAGCTTTCTTT.

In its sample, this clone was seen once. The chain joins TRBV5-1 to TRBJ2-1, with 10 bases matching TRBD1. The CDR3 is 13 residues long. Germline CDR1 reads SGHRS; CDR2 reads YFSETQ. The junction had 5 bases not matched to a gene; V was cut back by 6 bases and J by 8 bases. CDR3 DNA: TGCGCCAGCACCGGGACAGGGGTGCATGAGCAGTTCTTC. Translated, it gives CASTGTGVHEQFF.

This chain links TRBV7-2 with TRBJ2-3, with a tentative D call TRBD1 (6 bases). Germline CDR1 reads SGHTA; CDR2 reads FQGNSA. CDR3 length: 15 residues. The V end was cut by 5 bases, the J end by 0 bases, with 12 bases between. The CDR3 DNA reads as TGTGCCAGCAGCCCTACAGGGTCTAGCACAGATACGCAGTATTTT. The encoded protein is CASSPTGSSTDTQYF.

CDR3 protein: CASSETTGATNEKLFF. Written as DNA, the CDR3 is TGTGCCAGCAGTGAAACAACAGGGGCAACTAATGAAAAACTGTTTTTT. The gene calls are TRBV2 and TRBJ1-4; 7 bases match TRBD1. V lost 2 bases to trimming and J lost 0 bases; unmatched junction nucleotides: 3. This CDR3 contains 16 residues. Germline CDR1 and CDR2: SNHLY and FYNNEI.

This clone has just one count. The DNA of the CDR3 is TGTGCCACCAGTGATTTTCTCCCGGGACTAGGTTACAATGAGCAGTTCTTC. Encoded protein: CATSDFLPGLGYNEQFF. The gene calls are TRBV24-1 and TRBJ2-1, with TRBD2 identical over 8 bases. The CDR3 loop spans 17 amino acids. J was trimmed by 4 bases and V by 1 base; bases with no gene match: 8. CDR1 and CDR2 from the germline V gene are KGHDR and SFDVKD.

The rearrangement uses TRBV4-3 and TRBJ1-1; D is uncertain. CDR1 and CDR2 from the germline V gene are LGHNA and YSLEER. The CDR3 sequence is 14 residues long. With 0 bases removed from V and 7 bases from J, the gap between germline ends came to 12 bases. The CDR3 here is CASSQDLILGEAFF. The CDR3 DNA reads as TGCGCCAGCAGCCAAGATCTCATCCTAGGTGAAGCTTTCTTT.